A selection of T cell receptor beta chains follows, all from one sample in a study of neurological immune-mediated disorders. Each CDR3 protein is one row after TCRdb ran MiXCR on the 5' RACE reads. The data show about 41,000 distinct CDR3 sequences, more than 2% seen once. Sequenced: PBMCs. These receptors all come from a man younger than 40 with multiple sclerosis. Each CDR3 is given with its conserved first and last residue. D genes are given only for firm matches. Clone size is shown for a subset of rows, as once, few, many or a class of expanded clone.

size | J | V | D | DNA | CDR3
many | TRBJ2-1 | TRBV6-5 | TRBD2 | TGTGCCAGCACCCCGGGACTAGGGATCACCACTGAGCAGTTCTTC | CASTPGLGITTEQFF
many | TRBJ2-3 | TRBV4-2 | . | TGTGCCAGCAGCCAAGATAGGGGACGCACAGATACGCAGTATTTT | CASSQDRGRTDTQYF
many | TRBJ1-2 | TRBV15 | . | TGTGCCACCAGCAGAAGGAAGGGGAGACAACCCTATGGCTACACCTTC | CATSRRKGRQPYGYTF
many | TRBJ1-4 | TRBV6-6 | . | TGTGCCAGCACCCCGGGGGTGCGTGAAAAACTGTTTTTT | CASTPGVREKLFF
many | TRBJ2-4 | TRBV3-1 | . | TGTGCCAGCAGCCAAGTTCGGGATAACAAAAACATTCAGTACTTC | CASSQVRDNKNIQYF
many | TRBJ2-1 | TRBV7-2 | . | TGTGCCAGCAGCTTAGGGTTAACAGGAGCGAATGAGCAGTTCTTC | CASSLGLTGANEQFF
many | TRBJ2-1 | TRBV3-1 | TRBD2 | TGTGCCAGCAGCCAAGATCTGGGGACTAGCGGAAGCTCCTACAATGAGCAGTTCTTC | CASSQDLGTSGSSYNEQFF
many | TRBJ2-4 | TRBV20-1 | . | TGCAGTGCTATAGGGCATAGGGCCAAAAACATTCAGTACTTC | CSAIGHRAKNIQYF
many | TRBJ2-1 | TRBV20-1 | . | TGCAGTGCTAGGAGTGGGAAGCACAATGAGCAGTTCTTC | CSARSGKHNEQFF
many | TRBJ1-5 | TRBV2 | . | TGTGCCAGCAGCCCCATTTTGGGGGACCATCAGCCCCAGCATTTT | CASSPILGDHQPQHF
many | TRBJ2-7 | TRBV28 | TRBD1 | TGTGCCAGCAGTTCCTCCGGGACAGGTTACTACGAGCAGTACTTC | CASSSSGTGYYEQYF
many | TRBJ2-7 | TRBV27 | TRBD2 | TGTGCCAGCAGTTTACACGGGACTAGCGTCGACGAGCAGTACTTC | CASSLHGTSVDEQYF
many | TRBJ2-7 | TRBV4-1 | . | TGCGCCAGCAGCCAAGACCCTAAGGGCTCCTACGAGCAGTACTTC | CASSQDPKGSYEQYF
many | TRBJ1-1 | TRBV12-3/TRBV12-4 | TRBD1 | TGTGCCAGCAGGACAGGGGCGGCGAACACTGAAGCTTTCTTT | CASRTGAANTEAFF
many | TRBJ1-1 | TRBV25-1 | . | TGTGCCAGCAGTGATTGGAGTAGTGAAGCTTTCTTT | CASSDWSSEAFF
many | TRBJ2-3 | TRBV7-9 | . | TGTGCCAGCAGCTTAGTGAGACAGGACACAGATACGCAGTATTTT | CASSLVRQDTDTQYF
many | TRBJ1-4 | TRBV5-1 | TRBD1 | TGCGCCAGCAGCTTGGATGGGGACAGGGTTGAAAAACTGTTTTTT | CASSLDGDRVEKLFF
many | TRBJ2-2 | TRBV6-5 | . | TGTGCCAGCAGTTACTCGTCCGGTCTGCGGGAGCTGTTTTTT | CASSYSSGLRELFF
many | TRBJ2-6 | TRBV4-2 | . | TGTGCCAGCAGCCAAGTACCTGGGGCCAACGTCCTGACTTTC | CASSQVPGANVLTF
many | TRBJ1-6 | TRBV12-3/TRBV12-4 | . | TGTGCCAGCAGGGAGACGGAGAGTTCACCCCTCCACTTT | CASRETESSPLHF
many | TRBJ2-7 | TRBV5-1 | TRBD1 | TGCGCCAGCAGCCCAACAGGGGACCGGGGAAGCGAGCAGTACTTC | CASSPTGDRGSEQYF
many | TRBJ2-1 | TRBV24-1 | TRBD2 | TGTGCCACCAGTGACCCTAGCTTAACTAGCGGAACTAACAATGAGCAGTTCTTC | CATSDPSLTSGTNNEQFF
many | TRBJ2-1 | TRBV4-3 | . | TGCGCCAGCAGCCTACAATCCTCCAACACGGGGTCCTACAATGAGCAGTTCTTC | CASSLQSSNTGSYNEQFF
many | TRBJ1-6 | TRBV20-1 | TRBD1 | TGCAGTGCGCCCGACAGGGGGCCGGCTAATTCACCCCTCCACTTT | CSAPDRGPANSPLHF
many | TRBJ1-1 | TRBV9 | TRBD1 | TGTGCCAGCGCGACAGGGGAATTGAACACTGAAGCTTTCTTT | CASATGELNTEAFF
many | TRBJ2-3 | TRBV6-5 | TRBD2 | TGTGCCAGCAGTCAGGGACTAGCGGTGCCACCCACAGATACGCAGTATTTT | CASSQGLAVPPTDTQYF
many | TRBJ1-5 | TRBV27 | . | TGTGCCAGCTTGGCGGATAGCAATCAGCCCCAGCATTTT | CASLADSNQPQHF
. | TRBJ2-7 | TRBV18 | . | TGTGCCAGCTCACCACGGGACATACCATCCTACGAGCAGTACTTC | CASSPRDIPSYEQYF
many | TRBJ2-1 | TRBV28 | TRBD2 | TGTGCCACTTCAGTAGCGGGAGGTTACAATGAGCAGTTCTTC | CATSVAGGYNEQFF
many | TRBJ2-3 | TRBV20-1 | TRBD2 | TGCAGTGCTAGATCGGGGGGAGTTACTACAGATACGCAGTATTTT | CSARSGGVTTDTQYF
many | TRBJ2-7 | TRBV12-3/TRBV12-4 | . | TGTGCCAGCAGTCTTGGAGGGCTAGGATCCTACGAGCAGTACTTC | CASSLGGLGSYEQYF
many | TRBJ2-3 | TRBV20-1 | TRBD1 | TGCAGTGCTAGAGCTCAGGGGGCAGGGGCAGATACGCAGTATTTT | CSARAQGAGADTQYF
many | TRBJ1-6 | TRBV20-1 | . | TGCAGTGCTAGAGATAGGGGCAGGGATAATTCACCCCTCCACTTT | CSARDRGRDNSPLHF
many | TRBJ1-5 | TRBV28 | . | TGTGCCAGCGGGGTGATGGCGGCCCTAAGGCCCCAGCATTTT | CASGVMAALRPQHF
many | TRBJ2-3 | TRBV3-1 | . | TGTGCCAGCAGCCCCTCCAAGGGGCTAGCGATAGAACTCACTAGCACAGATACGCAGTATTTT | CASSPSKGLAIELTSTDTQYF
many | TRBJ1-2 | TRBV4-2 | . | TGTGCCAGCAGCCAAGATCTTACAGGGACCTATGGCTACACCTTC | CASSQDLTGTYGYTF
many | TRBJ1-4 | TRBV2 | TRBD1 | TGTGCCAGCAGTTCCGGGACAGGGGGATACGGGGAAAAACTGTTTTTT | CASSSGTGGYGEKLFF
many | TRBJ1-4 | TRBV4-3 | . | TGCGCCAGCAGCCATACCGCTGACTGGAATGAAAAACTGTTTTTT | CASSHTADWNEKLFF
many | TRBJ1-4 | TRBV20-1 | . | TGCAGTGCTAGAGACGTCGGCAGGGTATCGGGAAAACTGTTTTTT | CSARDVGRVSGKLFF
many | TRBJ2-7 | TRBV20-1 | . | TGCAGTGCTAGGATTTCCGGGGCCTACGAGCAGTACTTC | CSARISGAYEQYF
many | TRBJ1-4 | TRBV7-2 | . | TGTGCCAGCAGCTTAGTAGGGTTACGACTTGAAAAACTGTTTTTT | CASSLVGLRLEKLFF
many | TRBJ1-1 | TRBV20-1 | . | TGCAGTGCTATTAGGAGTTTGAACACTGAAGCTTTCTTT | CSAIRSLNTEAFF
many | TRBJ1-1 | TRBV28 | . | TGTGCCAGCAGTCTTCGGGGAGGGGTGAACACTGAAGCTTTCTTT | CASSLRGGVNTEAFF
many | TRBJ2-2 | TRBV4-1 | TRBD1 | TGCGCCAGCAGCCACGAGACAGGGGGGGTAACCGGGGAGCTGTTTTTT | CASSHETGGVTGELFF
many | TRBJ2-3 | TRBV29-1 | TRBD2 | TGCAGCGTTGGTAGCGGGGGGCCAGATACGCAGTATTTT | CSVGSGGPDTQYF
many | TRBJ1-6 | TRBV27 | . | TGTGCCAGCAGTTTATCGTTGCCAAGATCTTATAATTCACCCCTCCACTTT | CASSLSLPRSYNSPLHF
many | TRBJ2-3 | TRBV7-9 | TRBD2 | TGTGCCAGCGCCAGAGGACTAGCGGGGGGCACAGATACGCAGTATTTT | CASARGLAGGTDTQYF
many | TRBJ1-6 | TRBV27 | . | TGTGCCAGCAGTTACAATAATTCACCCCTCCACTTT | CASSYNNSPLHF
many | TRBJ1-1 | TRBV6-5 | . | TGTGCCAGCAGCTCGGGGGGGTTCTCGACTGAAGCTTTCTTT | CASSSGGFSTEAFF
few | TRBJ2-5 | TRBV7-3 | . | TGTGCCAGCAGCTTAACGGCGTTGAAAGAGACCCAGTACTTC | CASSLTALKETQYF
many | TRBJ2-2 | TRBV5-1 | . | TGCGCCAGCAGCTTGGCCACTAGCACCGGGGAGCTGTTTTTT | CASSLATSTGELFF
many | TRBJ1-5 | TRBV7-6 | . | TGTGCCAGCAGCTTACTCAATGATCAGCCCCAGCATTTT | CASSLLNDQPQHF